This T cell receptor (beta chain) came from a study of T cell repertoires in cytomegalovirus infection (dated by TCRdb to between 2018 and 2021). Regarding the research as a whole: Alongside well-studied HLA-B-restricted epitopes, the peptide stimulations were aimed at recently identified HLA-C-restricted CMV epitopes, whose presentation resists viral immunomodulation. Because public TCR beta signatures pointed to carriage of CMV infection together with the matching HLA type, the HLA type of each donor mattered for the analysis. The paper as a whole reports these results and caveats: The ex vivo response was dominated by HLA-C-restricted CMV-specific TCR beta clonotypes, and the single most frequent clonotype in two of eight donors was supplied by these HLA-C-restricted clonotypes. In both this cohort and an independent roughly 330-donor cohort, the cumulative frequency of public TCR beta family members distinguished carriers of CMV infection plus the relevant HLA type.

Data came from an Illumina HiSeq 1500. TCRdb ran its own pipeline on the public reads, namely fastp trimming at Q25 and MiXCR clone calling, and kept in-frame beta chains. Entries are consolidated by CDR3 protein sequence, retaining the most common genes and DNA. For this sample the table gives 40,000 to 60,000 distinct CDR3 sequences, of which about a fifth were detected only once. About 87% of the sample goes to the ten largest clones. The treatment or condition label on this specimen signifies: in vitro stimulation with specific CMV peptide epitopes to enrich CMV-specific T cells. Comments on this clonotype: Its antigen remains unidentified. Per-base qualities were not stored, and no clone one base away is much larger.

Here the sequenced sample was CD8+ T cells from cultured PBMCs, taken from culture after CMV antigen stimulation. The sequence was obtained from a human donor in good health (CMV status not recorded). Some clones in this sample may be carry-over from other donors' samples.

The CDR3 region: CASSLSPTGETEAFF. The DNA is as follows: TGTGCCAGCAGTTTAAGCCCAACAGGAGAGACTGAAGCTTTCTTT. The receptor chain draws on TRBV12-3 or TRBV12-4 and TRBJ1-1; TRBD1 might be the D gene, on 5 matching bases. The CDR3 starts with the cysteine, ends with the phenylalanine, and has 15 residues. Of all the DNA, just the CDR3 is kept, 45 bases in frame from base 1. V lost 2 bases and J lost 5 bases; the stretch between them is 15 bases long.